Shown below are 10 T cell receptor beta chains from a single sample sequenced in a study of blood T cell repertoires in COVID-19. Repertoires were generated with immunoSEQ multiplex PCR, while TCRdb's copy carries only in-frame clones and drops some. The sample contains 470,000 or so clones, 70% to 90% of which appear only once. The sequenced material came from peripheral blood. The origin of the receptors is a human donor in a cohort sampled during active COVID-19.

The chain combines TRBV27 with TRBJ2-3; 7 bases are shared with TRBD2. V gave up 4 bases and J gave up 2 bases; unmatched junction bases: 15. Germline CDR1 reads MNHEY; CDR2 reads SMNVEV (reference sequence). The CDR3 covers 18 residues. CDR3 nucleotide sequence: TGTGCCAGCAGTTCGACAAGAAGGTCGGGAGGAGACACAGATACGCAGTATTTT. Protein: CASSSTRRSGGDTDTQYF.

The rearrangement uses TRBV6-5 and TRBJ2-7, with D unclear. The CDR3 sequence is 13 residues long. V was pared by 2 bases and J by 4 bases, with 9 bases between. Germline CDR1 is MNHEY and CDR2 is SVGAGI. The CDR3 loop is CASSYGVVYEQYF. DNA for the CDR3: TGTGCCAGCAGTTACGGAGTGGTTTACGAGCAGTACTTC.

The chain uses TRBV19 and TRBJ2-7; 8 nucleotides line up with TRBD2. There are 16 residues in the CDR3. Germline CDR1 LNHDA, CDR2 SQIVND (reference sequence). V shed 7 bases, J shed 6 bases, and the junction held 17 bases outside the gene matches. This CDR3 is CASTPGGAGTFREQYF. CDR3 nucleotides: TGTGCCAGTACCCCCGGGGGGGCGGGAACTTTTCGCGAGCAGTACTTC.

The genes are TRBV2 and TRBJ2-2; TRBD2 is a possible D gene (6 bases). The length of the CDR3 is 14 residues. The germline V gene encodes CDR1 SNHLY and CDR2 FYNNEI. The V end was cut by 6 bases, the J end by 6 bases, with 14 bases between. CDR3 coding DNA: TGTGCCAGCAGCGTTGACTCTAGCGCCGGGGAGCTGTTTTTT. Amino acid sequence: CASSVDSSAGELFF.

V and J are TRBV5-5 and TRBJ1-1; TRBD1 agrees at 7 bases. The CDR3 length is 14 residues. Germline assignment: CDR1 SGHKS and CDR2 YYEKEE (reference sequence). V shed 4 bases and J 8 bases; nucleotides not matched to a gene: 11. The CDR3 spells CASSLRTQGTEAFF. The CDR3 bases are TGTGCCAGCAGCCTGCGGACACAGGGGACCGAAGCTTTCTTT.

The genes are TRBV5-4 and TRBJ1-1, with 7 positions matching TRBD1. This CDR3 is 14 amino acids long. V gave up 3 bases and J gave up 0 bases; unmatched junction bases: 2. Germline V lookup: CDR1 SGHNT, CDR2 YYREEE (reference sequence). The CDR3 loop is CASSSDRMNTEAFF. CDR3 in DNA: TGTGCCAGCAGCTCGGACAGGATGAACACTGAAGCTTTCTTT.

The rearrangement joins TRBV20-1 to TRBJ2-1, with D hard to call. Trimming shortened V by 4 bases and J by 5 bases, and 6 bases separated the two germline ends. Germline assignment: CDR1 DFQATT and CDR2 SNEGSKA (reference sequence). This CDR3 comprises 11 residues. The CDR3 coding sequence is TGCAGTGCTACCGTAAACAATGAGCAGTTCTTC. This encodes CSATVNNEQFF.

This clone was detected only once. The CDR3 loop is CASSSTTGAYGYTF. CDR3 nucleotide sequence: TGTGCCAGCAGCTCGACCACAGGGGCCTATGGCTACACCTTC. The V gene is TRBV5-4, the J gene TRBJ1-2, with TRBD1 matching 7 bases. The trim removed 3 bases at V and 4 bases at J, leaving 6 bases unmatched. The length of the CDR3 is 14 residues. Germline-derived CDR1 and CDR2 are SGHNT and YYREEE (reference sequence).

The chain is built from TRBV19 and TRBJ2-5, with 8 bases identical to TRBD1. In germline, CDR1 is LNHDA, CDR2 SQIVND (reference sequence). The V and J ends lost 4 bases and 5 bases, in that order; junction bases with no gene match: 0. This CDR3 is 12 amino acids long. The CDR3 here is CASSRDRETQYF. The CDR3 region has the DNA TGTGCCAGTAGTAGGGACAGGGAGACCCAGTACTTC.

The chain joins TRBV28 to TRBJ1-4, with 8 nucleotides matching TRBD1. Unmatched junction bases numbered 5, after V lost 5 bases and J lost 0 bases. Germline CDR1 MDHEN, CDR2 SYDVKM. The CDR3 runs to 16 residues. The CDR3 sequence is CASSEAGQATNEKLFF. DNA of the CDR3: TGTGCCAGCAGTGAAGCGGGACAGGCAACTAATGAAAAACTGTTTTTT.